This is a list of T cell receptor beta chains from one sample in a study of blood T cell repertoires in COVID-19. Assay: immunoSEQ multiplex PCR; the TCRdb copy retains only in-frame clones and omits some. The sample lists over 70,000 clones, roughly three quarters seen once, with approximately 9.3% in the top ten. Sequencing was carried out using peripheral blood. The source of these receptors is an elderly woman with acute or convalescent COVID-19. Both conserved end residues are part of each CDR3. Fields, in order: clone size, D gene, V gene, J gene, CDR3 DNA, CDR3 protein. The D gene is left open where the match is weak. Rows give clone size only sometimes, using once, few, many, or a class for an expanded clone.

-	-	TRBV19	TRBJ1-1	TGTGCCAGCCGTACCGGACATCTGAACACTGAAGCTTTCTTT	CASRTGHLNTEAFF
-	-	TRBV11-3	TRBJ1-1	TGTGCCAGCAGCTTAGGCCAGGGAAGGGCTTTCTTT	CASSLGQGRAFF
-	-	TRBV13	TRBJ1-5	TGTGCCAGCAGCTTAGGGGGAGATCAGCCCCAGCATTTT	CASSLGGDQPQHF
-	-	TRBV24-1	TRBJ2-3	TGTGCCACCAGTGATTCCCGGGGAGGCACAGATACGCAGTATTTT	CATSDSRGGTDTQYF
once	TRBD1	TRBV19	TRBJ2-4	TGTGCCAGTAGTATCTTGTCCGGGACAGGGCATGACATTCAGTACTTC	CASSILSGTGHDIQYF
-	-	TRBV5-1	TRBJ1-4	TGCGCCAGCAGCTCCCGGGAGGCCGATCAAGAAAAACTGTTTTTT	CASSSREADQEKLFF
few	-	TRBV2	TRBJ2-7	TGTGCCAGCAGCGCTAACAGGGCCTACGAGCAGTACTTC	CASSANRAYEQYF
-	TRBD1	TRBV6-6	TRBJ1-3	TGTGCCAGCAGTCAGACAGGGATGGGCGGAAACACCATATATTTT	CASSQTGMGGNTIYF
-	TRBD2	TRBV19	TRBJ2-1	TGTGCCAGTAGTGGTACTCCTCCGGGACTAGCGGCCAACAATGAGCAGTTCTTC	CASSGTPPGLAANNEQFF
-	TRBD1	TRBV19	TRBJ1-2	TGTGCCAGTAGTCGAACGGGACAGGGGAATAATGGCTACACCTTC	CASSRTGQGNNGYTF
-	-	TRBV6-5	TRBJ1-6	TGTGCCAGCAGTTGGGCGACAGGAAGCGGTTCACCCCTCCACTTT	CASSWATGSGSPLHF
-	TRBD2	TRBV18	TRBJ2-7	TGTGCCAGCTCACCGGGACTAGCCTCCTACGAGCAGTACTTC	CASSPGLASYEQYF
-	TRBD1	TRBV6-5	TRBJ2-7	TGTGCCAGCAGTTACTCCGGGACAGGGCAGATCTACGAGCAGTACTTC	CASSYSGTGQIYEQYF
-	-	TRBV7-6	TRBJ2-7	TGTGCCAGCAGCTTATCCCAGACCTACGAGCAGTACTTC	CASSLSQTYEQYF
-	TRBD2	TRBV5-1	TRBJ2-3	TGCGCCAGCAGCTTAAGCGGGAGAAGAGATACGCAGTATTTT	CASSLSGRRDTQYF
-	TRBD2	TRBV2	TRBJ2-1	TGTGCCAGCAGTCAAAGCGGGAGGGTGGTCAATGAGCAGTTCTTC	CASSQSGRVVNEQFF
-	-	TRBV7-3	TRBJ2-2	TGTGCCAGCAGCTTAAACAGGGAGTTAACGAACACCGGGGAGCTGTTTTTT	CASSLNRELTNTGELFF
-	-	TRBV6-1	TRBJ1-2	TGTGCCAGCAGTGACCGTTATGGCTACACCTTC	CASSDRYGYTF
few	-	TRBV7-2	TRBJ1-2	TGTGCCAGCAGCCCCCCGGCAGGATCCAACTATGGCTACACCTTC	CASSPPAGSNYGYTF
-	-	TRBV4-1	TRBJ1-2	TGCGCCAGCAGCCCCCCTCTGCGATACCTATCGGGCTATGGCTACACCTTC	CASSPPLRYLSGYGYTF
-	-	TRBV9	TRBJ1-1	TGTGCCAGCAGCGTAGGACAGATGAACACTGAAGCTTTCTTT	CASSVGQMNTEAFF
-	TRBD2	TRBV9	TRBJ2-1	TGTGCCAGCAGCGTAGTTGGGGGAGGGGAGCAGTTCTTC	CASSVVGGGEQFF
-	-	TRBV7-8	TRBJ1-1	TGTGCCAGCCCAGTCGGGGGATCGGAAAACACTGAAGCTTTCTTT	CASPVGGSENTEAFF
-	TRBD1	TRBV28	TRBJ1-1	TGTGCCACTTTCAGACAGGGAGGGAACACTGAAGCTTTCTTT	CATFRQGGNTEAFF
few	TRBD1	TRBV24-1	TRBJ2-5	TGTGCCACCAGTGATTTATCAGGGGGGACCCAGTACTTC	CATSDLSGGTQYF
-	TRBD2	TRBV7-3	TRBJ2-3	TGTGCCAGCAGCTCACAAGGCCCAGGGAGGGGAACAGATACGCAGTATTTT	CASSSQGPGRGTDTQYF
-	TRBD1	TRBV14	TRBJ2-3	TGTGCCAGCAGCCAAGATCTCCAGGGGGCTAGCACAGATACGCAGTATTTT	CASSQDLQGASTDTQYF
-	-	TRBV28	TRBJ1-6	TGTGCCAGCAGTCCTTACAGGAGCTCCTATAATTCACCCCTCCACTTT	CASSPYRSSYNSPLHF
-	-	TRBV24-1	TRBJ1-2	TGTGCCACCAGTGAAGCCGGGAGCAGTTACTATGGCTACACCTTC	CATSEAGSSYYGYTF
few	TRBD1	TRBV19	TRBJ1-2	TGTGCCAGTAGTTCTCGACAGGGGGCTAACTATGGCTACACCTTC	CASSSRQGANYGYTF
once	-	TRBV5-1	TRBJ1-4	TGCGCCAGCAGCTCAGGGGAAGAGGGTGAAAAACTGTTTTTT	CASSSGEEGEKLFF
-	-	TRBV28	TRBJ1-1	TGTGCCAGCAGCCCGGGGGGGGCGCGGAAGGACACTGAAGCTTTCTTT	CASSPGGARKDTEAFF
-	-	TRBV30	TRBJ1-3	TGTGCCTGGAGTGAGCAGGTCTTAAACACCATATATTTT	CAWSEQVLNTIYF
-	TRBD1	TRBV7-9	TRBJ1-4	TGTGCCAGCAGCTCCAAGACAGGGGTCTTACGTATTGAAAGGCTGTTTTTT	CASSSKTGVLRIERLFF
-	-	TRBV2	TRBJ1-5	TGTGCCAGCAGCCTTACCGGGACTAATCAGCCCCAGCATTTT	CASSLTGTNQPQHF
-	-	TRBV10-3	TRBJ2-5	TGTGCCATCAGTAAATCCGGGACTTCACAAGAGACCCAGTACTTC	CAISKSGTSQETQYF
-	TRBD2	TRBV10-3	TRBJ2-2	TGTGCCATCAGTGATACGACTAGCGGGAGTGTGGGGGAGCTGTTTTTT	CAISDTTSGSVGELFF
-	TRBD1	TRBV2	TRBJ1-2	TGTGCCAGCACCTGGGACAGTGCCCACGGCTACACCTTC	CASTWDSAHGYTF
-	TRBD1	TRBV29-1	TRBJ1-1	TGCAGCGTCCACAGGGGGTCGAACACTGAAGCTTTCTTT	CSVHRGSNTEAFF
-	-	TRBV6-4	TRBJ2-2	TGTGCCAGCAGTGACGTCTTTAGCGGATCCCCCGGGGAGCTGTTTTTT	CASSDVFSGSPGELFF
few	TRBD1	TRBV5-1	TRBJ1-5	TGCGCCAGCAGCTTTCGGCAGGGGGATCAGCCCCAGCATTTT	CASSFRQGDQPQHF